Listed below are T cell receptor beta chains from one sample, sequenced in a study of T cells after yellow fever vaccination. TCRdb reprocessed the 5' RACE reads via MiXCR and lists one record per CDR3 protein. Counted here are some 130,000 distinct CDR3 sequences, less than 8.5% occurring once; the ten biggest clones make up more than 0.6%. Sequencing was performed on CD4+ T cells sorted from PBMCs, taken 10 days after the yellow fever booster vaccination. The receptors shown here come from a man under 40 who received the YFV17D yellow fever vaccine. CDR3s include the opening cysteine and the closing phenylalanine or tryptophan. The order of the fields is CDR3 length, D gene, V gene, clone size, J gene, CDR3 DNA, CDR3 protein. The D gene is left open where the match is weak. Size is omitted from some rows. Given values are once, few, many or a class for expanded clones.

13	-	TRBV27	-	TRBJ1-1	TGTGCCAGCAGTTCGGCCAAGAACACTGAAGCTTTCTTT	CASSSAKNTEAFF
15	TRBD1	TRBV18	-	TRBJ1-3	TGTGCCAGCACCAGAGACAGGGGCTCTGGAAACACCATATATTTT	CASTRDRGSGNTIYF
14	-	TRBV10-3	-	TRBJ2-1	TGTGCCATCAGGCTGGACACTACCTACAATGAGCAGTTCTTC	CAIRLDTTYNEQFF
13	TRBD2	TRBV29-1	many	TRBJ2-7	TGCAGCGTTCGGACTAGCGGCCGCTACGAGCAGTACTTC	CSVRTSGRYEQYF
12	TRBD2	TRBV30	many	TRBJ2-5	TGTGCCTGTCGACTAGCGGGGTCCTCCCAGTACTTC	CACRLAGSSQYF
14	-	TRBV27	many	TRBJ2-2	TGTGCCAGCAGTTCCTCTAGGTTGGCCGGGGAGCTGTTTTTT	CASSSSRLAGELFF
11	-	TRBV7-2	many	TRBJ2-1	TGTGCCAGCAGCTTAGACGGTGAGCAGTTCTTC	CASSLDGEQFF
14	-	TRBV28	-	TRBJ1-2	TGTGCCAGCAGTTTGCAATCAACCACCTATGGCTACACCTTC	CASSLQSTTYGYTF
17	TRBD2	TRBV20-1	-	TRBJ2-1	TGCAGTGCTAGACAAATACCGGGACTAGCGGGAGTCGGTGAGCAGTTCTTC	CSARQIPGLAGVGEQFF
12	-	TRBV7-2	many	TRBJ2-7	TGTGCCAGCAGCTTAGAGGGCGACGAGCAGTACTTC	CASSLEGDEQYF
14	-	TRBV7-2	many	TRBJ2-7	TGTGCCAGCAGCTCCCGGACGGGTACCTACGAGCAGTACTTC	CASSSRTGTYEQYF
16	-	TRBV7-2	many	TRBJ2-1	TGTGCCAGCAGTTTAGAGAGCACAGGCGTCTACAATGAGCAGTTCTTC	CASSLESTGVYNEQFF
13	-	TRBV29-1	few	TRBJ1-1	TGCAGCGCCCTAAGAGGGTGGGACACTGAAGCTTTCTTT	CSALRGWDTEAFF
16	TRBD1	TRBV23-1	many	TRBJ2-1	TGCGCCAGCAGTCAACTTAGGACAGGGTTCGTTGATGAGCAGTTCTTC	CASSQLRTGFVDEQFF
18	TRBD2	TRBV28	many	TRBJ2-3	TGTGCCAGCAGGGGTGCCGGGACTAGCGCGGGAGTCACAGATACGCAGTATTTT	CASRGAGTSAGVTDTQYF
15	-	TRBV5-1	many	TRBJ2-3	TGCGCCAGCGTCCGGGACGGCTCTAGCACAGATACGCAGTATTTT	CASVRDGSSTDTQYF